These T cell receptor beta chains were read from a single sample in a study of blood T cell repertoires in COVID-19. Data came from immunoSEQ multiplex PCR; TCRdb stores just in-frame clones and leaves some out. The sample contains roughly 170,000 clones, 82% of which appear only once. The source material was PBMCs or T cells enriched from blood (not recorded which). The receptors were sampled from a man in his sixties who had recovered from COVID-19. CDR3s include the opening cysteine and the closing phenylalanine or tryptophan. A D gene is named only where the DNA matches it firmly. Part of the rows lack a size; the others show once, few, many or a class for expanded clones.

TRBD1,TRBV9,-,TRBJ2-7,TGTGCCAGCAGCGTAGGAAGGGACAGGGACTACGAGCAGTACTTC,CASSVGRDRDYEQYF
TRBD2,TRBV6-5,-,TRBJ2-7,TGTGCCAGCAGCCTCACTAGCGGGAATCGGTACGAGCAGTACTTC,CASSLTSGNRYEQYF
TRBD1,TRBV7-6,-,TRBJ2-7,TGTGCCAGCAGCTTAGGGACAGGGCAAACCTACGAGCAGTACTTC,CASSLGTGQTYEQYF
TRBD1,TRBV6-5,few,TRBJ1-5,TGTGCCAGCCGGGACAGGAATCAGCCCCAGCATTTT,CASRDRNQPQHF
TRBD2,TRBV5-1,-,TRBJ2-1,TGCGCCAGCAGATTGCGGGAGGGCCTGAGCAATGAGCAGTTCTTC,CASRLREGLSNEQFF
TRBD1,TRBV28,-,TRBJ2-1,TGTGCCAGCGGGAAACAGGGGGCCGTTTCCTACAATGAGCAGTTCTTC,CASGKQGAVSYNEQFF
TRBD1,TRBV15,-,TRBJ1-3,TGTGCCACCAGGTGGGGGACAGAGCCTGGAAACACCATATATTTT,CATRWGTEPGNTIYF
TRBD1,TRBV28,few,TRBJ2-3,TGTGCCAGCAGTTTCGGACAGGGTAATACAGATACGCAGTATTTT,CASSFGQGNTDTQYF
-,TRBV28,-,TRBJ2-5,TGTGCCAGCAGTTCCCGGAGAGAGACCCAGTACTTC,CASSSRRETQYF
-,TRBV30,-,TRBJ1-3,TGTGCCTGGTCTTCTGGAAACACCATATATTTT,CAWSSGNTIYF
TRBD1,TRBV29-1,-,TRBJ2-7,TGCAGCGTTGTAGAGGGGACAGGGTCCTACGAGCAGTACTTC,CSVVEGTGSYEQYF
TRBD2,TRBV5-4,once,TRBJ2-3,TGTGCCAGCAGCTTCCCGGGAGGGCCTAGCACAGATACGCAGTATTTT,CASSFPGGPSTDTQYF
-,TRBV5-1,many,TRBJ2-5,TGCGCCAGCAGCTTAGGAGAGGGCGGGCGAGAGACCCAGTACTTC,CASSLGEGGRETQYF
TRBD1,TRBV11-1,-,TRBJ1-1,TGTGCCAGCAGCCCGAACAGGGGGAGGTTGAACACTGAAGCTTTCTTT,CASSPNRGRLNTEAFF
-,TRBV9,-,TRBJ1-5,TGTGCCAGCAGCGTAGGACAGGTAAATCAGCCCCAGCATTTT,CASSVGQVNQPQHF
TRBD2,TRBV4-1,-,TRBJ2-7,TGCGCCAGCAGCTCCATGTCGCGGGAGGGCTACGAGCAGTACTTC,CASSSMSREGYEQYF
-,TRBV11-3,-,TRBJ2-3,TGTGCCAGCAGCCTAGACAGGATCACAGATACGCAGTATTTT,CASSLDRITDTQYF
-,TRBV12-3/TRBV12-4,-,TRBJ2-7,TGTGCCAGCACAATAACAGGGAACTACGAGCAGTACTTC,CASTITGNYEQYF
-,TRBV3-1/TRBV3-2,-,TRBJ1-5,TGTGCCAGCAGCTCCATCTCAAGCGGCAATCAGCCCCAGCATTTT,CASSSISSGNQPQHF
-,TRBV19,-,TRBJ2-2,TGTGCCAGTAGCCCGGGGGGCAGGGACACCGGGGAGCTGTTTTTT,CASSPGGRDTGELFF
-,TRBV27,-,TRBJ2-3,TGTGCCAGCAGTGCCTCTAGCGCAGATACGCAGTATTTT,CASSASSADTQYF
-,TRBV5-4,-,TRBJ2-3,TGTGCCAGCAGCTGGGGACTGGGTGACACAGATACGCAGTATTTT,CASSWGLGDTDTQYF
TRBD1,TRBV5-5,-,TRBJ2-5,TGTGCCAGCAGCTTCCTTACCACCGGACAGGGTCAAGAGACCCAGTACTTC,CASSFLTTGQGQETQYF
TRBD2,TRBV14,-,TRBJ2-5,TGTGCCAGCAGCATGAATAGCGGGATTGTGGAGACCCAGTACTTC,CASSMNSGIVETQYF
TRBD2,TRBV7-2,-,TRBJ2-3,TGTGCCAGCAGCTTAGTTAGCGGGGGGGCCCCAGATACGCAGTATTTT,CASSLVSGGAPDTQYF
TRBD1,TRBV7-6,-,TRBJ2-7,TGTGCCAGCAGCAAGGACAGGGCCTCCTACGAGCAGTACTTC,CASSKDRASYEQYF
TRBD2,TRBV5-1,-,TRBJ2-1,TGCGCCAGCAGCTTGGAACTAGCGGGAGAACAGGAGCAGTTCTTC,CASSLELAGEQEQFF
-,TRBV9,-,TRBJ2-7,TGTGCCAGCAGCGTAGATGGCTTCTACGAGCAGTACTTC,CASSVDGFYEQYF
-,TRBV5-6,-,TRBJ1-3,TGTGCCAGCAGCTTGACGTTCGGCTCTGGAAACACCATATATTTT,CASSLTFGSGNTIYF
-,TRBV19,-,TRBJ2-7,TGTGCCAGTAGTCCGCACGCGGGCCCCCAAAACGAGCAGTACTTC,CASSPHAGPQNEQYF
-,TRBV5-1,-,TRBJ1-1,TGCGCCAGCAGCTTGGAAGTTGTCACGGCGGGCACTGAAGCTTTCTTT,CASSLEVVTAGTEAFF
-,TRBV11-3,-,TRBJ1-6,TGTGCCAGCAGCGTAGGGCGGGATTCACCCCTCCACTTT,CASSVGRDSPLHF
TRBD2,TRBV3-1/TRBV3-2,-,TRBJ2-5,TGTGCCAGCAGCCCGCGGGGGGGCCAGGAGACCCAGTACTTC,CASSPRGGQETQYF
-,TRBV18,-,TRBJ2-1,TGTGCCAGCTCACAAGAACTACCGACAGCTAATGAGCAGTTCTTC,CASSQELPTANEQFF
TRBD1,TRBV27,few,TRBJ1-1,TGTGCCACCGGGGGACAGGGTACGAGGGCTGAAGCTTTCTTT,CATGGQGTRAEAFF
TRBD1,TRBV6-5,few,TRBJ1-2,TGTGCCAGCAGTTACACGACAGGGGGCGGAGGCTACACCTTC,CASSYTTGGGGYTF
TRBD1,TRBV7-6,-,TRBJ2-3,TGTGCCAGCAGCTTAGGGACGGGACAGGGCACAGATACGCAGTATTTT,CASSLGTGQGTDTQYF
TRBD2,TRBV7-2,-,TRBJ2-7,TGTGCCAGCAGCTTAGAGGTTTCAGCGGGATATTCCTACGAGCAGTACTTC,CASSLEVSAGYSYEQYF
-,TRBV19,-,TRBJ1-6,TGTGCCAGTAGTACGAGACAGAGCGTCTATAATTCACCCCTCCACTTT,CASSTRQSVYNSPLHF
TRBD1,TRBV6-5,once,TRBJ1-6,TGTGCCAGCACCGAGTCAGGGGGCGCCTTCTCACCCCTCCACTTT,CASTESGGAFSPLHF
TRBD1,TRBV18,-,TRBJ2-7,TGTGCCAGCTCAATAAAACAGGGGCCCTACGAGCAGTACTTC,CASSIKQGPYEQYF
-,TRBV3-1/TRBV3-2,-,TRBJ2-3,TGTGCCAGCAGCCAGACTTTAGATACGCAGTATTTT,CASSQTLDTQYF
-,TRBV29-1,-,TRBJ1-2,TGCAGCGTTGCAGTTAGCAGGGACTATGGCTACACCTTC,CSVAVSRDYGYTF
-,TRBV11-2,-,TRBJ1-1,TGTGCCAGCAGTCTAGCAGGGGAGTACACTGAAGCTTTCTTT,CASSLAGEYTEAFF
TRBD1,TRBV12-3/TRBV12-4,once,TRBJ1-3,TGTGCCAGCAGCCGCGACAGGGGGCACACCATATATTTT,CASSRDRGHTIYF
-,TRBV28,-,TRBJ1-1,TGTGCCAGCGGTGGGGCATCCCTACACACTGAAGCTTTCTTT,CASGGASLHTEAFF
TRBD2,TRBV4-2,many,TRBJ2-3,TGTGCCAGCATCCAGCGGGAGGGCGACACAGATACGCAGTATTTT,CASIQREGDTDTQYF
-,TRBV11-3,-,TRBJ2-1,TGTGCCAGCAGCTTAAGCAGGGGCGCGGATGCTGAGCAGTTCTTC,CASSLSRGADAEQFF
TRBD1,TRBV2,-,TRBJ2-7,TGTGCCAGCAGTCCCGGGACAGCCTTAACCTACGAGCAGTACTTC,CASSPGTALTYEQYF
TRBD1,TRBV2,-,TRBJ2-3,TGTGCCAGCTCAAGTGGGACAGGGGGAGATACGCAGTATTTT,CASSSGTGGDTQYF
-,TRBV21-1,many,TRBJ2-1,TGTGCCAGCAGCCCTTCCGGACTAGCGGGGGGGCTCAATGAGCAGTTCTTC,CASSPSGLAGGLNEQFF
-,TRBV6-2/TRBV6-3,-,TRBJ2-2,TGTGCCAGCAGTTACTCGGGGGGAGCCGGGGAGCTGTTTTTT,CASSYSGGAGELFF